Below, one T cell receptor (beta chain) is given with its context. Its specificity is not known. The record originates from a study of response to subunit inactivated influenza vaccine. Points from the study as a whole: A suggestion made by the authors is that each seasonal influenza vaccination recruits few new T cells.

A single record per CDR3 protein comes from TCRdb applying MiXCR to the RT-PCR reads. Here the sample spans a few hundred thousand distinct CDR3 sequences, 9% to 15% being singletons. The germline V gene encodes CDR1 DFQATT and CDR2 SNEGSKA (reference sequence). The junction had 10 bases not matched to a gene; V was cut back by 4 bases and J by 0 bases. The CDR3 runs to 17 residues. Specimen: non-naive T cells sorted from PBMCs, collected roughly 15 days before vaccination. The chain recombines TRBV20-1 with TRBJ2-3; 10 bases are a match to TRBD2. This clonotype was obtained from a man in his fifties who received an inactivated influenza vaccine. CDR3 coding DNA: TGCAGTGCTATCGGTACTAGCGGGACCGCAAGCACAGATACGCAGTATTTT. It specifies CSAIGTSGTASTDTQYF.